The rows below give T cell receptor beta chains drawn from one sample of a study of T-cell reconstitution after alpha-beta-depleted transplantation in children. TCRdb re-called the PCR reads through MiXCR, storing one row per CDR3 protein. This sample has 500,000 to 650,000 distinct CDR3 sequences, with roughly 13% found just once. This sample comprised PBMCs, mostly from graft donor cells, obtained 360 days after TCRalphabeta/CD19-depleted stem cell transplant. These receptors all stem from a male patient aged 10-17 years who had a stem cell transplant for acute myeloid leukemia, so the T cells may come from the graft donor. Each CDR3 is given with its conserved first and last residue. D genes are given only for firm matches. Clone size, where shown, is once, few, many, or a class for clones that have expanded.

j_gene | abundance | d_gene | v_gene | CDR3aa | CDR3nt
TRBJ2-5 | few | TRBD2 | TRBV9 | CASSVRLAGGPGETQYF | TGTGCCAGCAGCGTCCGACTAGCGGGAGGGCCAGGGGAGACCCAGTACTTC
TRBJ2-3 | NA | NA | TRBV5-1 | CASSLAEGGTDTQYF | TGCGCCAGCAGCTTGGCCGAAGGGGGCACAGATACGCAGTATTTT
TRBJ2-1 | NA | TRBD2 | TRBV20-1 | CSARQAGKVHEQFF | TGCAGTGCTAGGCAAGCGGGAAAGGTCCATGAGCAGTTCTTC
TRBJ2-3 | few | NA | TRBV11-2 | CASSPVGRGWTLSDTQYF | TGTGCCAGCAGCCCAGTGGGGAGAGGATGGACCCTCTCGGATACGCAGTATTTT
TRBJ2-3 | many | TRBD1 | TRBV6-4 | CASSVDRGETDTQYF | TGTGCCAGCAGTGTCGACAGGGGGGAAACAGATACGCAGTATTTT
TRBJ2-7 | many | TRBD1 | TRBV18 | CASSPGQGPYEQYF | TGTGCCAGCAGTCCGGGACAGGGCCCCTACGAGCAGTACTTC
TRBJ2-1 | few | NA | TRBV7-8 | CASSISNEQFF | TGTGCCAGCAGCATATCTAATGAGCAGTTCTTC
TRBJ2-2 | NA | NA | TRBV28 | CASSSTGTYANTGELFF | TGTGCCAGCAGTTCTACCGGGACGTATGCGAACACCGGGGAGCTGTTTTTT
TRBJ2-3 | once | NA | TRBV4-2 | CASSQDGQGWTDTQYF | TGTGCCAGCAGCCAAGATGGGCAGGGGTGGACAGATACGCAGTATTTT
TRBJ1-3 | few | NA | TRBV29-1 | CSVEDLPGNTIYF | TGCAGCGTTGAAGATCTTCCGGGGAACACCATATATTTT
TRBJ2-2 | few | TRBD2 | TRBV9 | CASSVELAGALTGELFF | TGTGCCAGCAGCGTAGAACTAGCGGGAGCTCTAACCGGGGAGCTGTTTTTT
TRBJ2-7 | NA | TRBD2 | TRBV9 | CASSVEGRGEQYF | TGTGCCAGCAGCGTAGAGGGGAGGGGCGAGCAGTACTTC
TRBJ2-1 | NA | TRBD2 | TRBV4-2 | CASSQGLAGGRYNEQFF | TGTGCCAGCAGCCAGGGACTAGCGGGAGGTCGGTACAATGAGCAGTTCTTC
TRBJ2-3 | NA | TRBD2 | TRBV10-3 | CAISETELAGFPTDTQYF | TGTGCCATCAGTGAGACGGAACTAGCGGGCTTCCCCACAGATACGCAGTATTTT
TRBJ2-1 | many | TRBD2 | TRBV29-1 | CSVKGLDHNEQFF | TGCAGCGTCAAAGGACTAGACCACAATGAGCAGTTCTTC
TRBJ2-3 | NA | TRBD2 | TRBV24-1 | CATSEGKGLAWENTQYF | TGTGCCACCAGTGAGGGGAAGGGACTAGCGTGGGAGAATACGCAGTATTTT
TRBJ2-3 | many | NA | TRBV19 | CASSYSRTDTQYF | TGTGCCAGTAGTTATAGCCGCACAGATACGCAGTATTTT
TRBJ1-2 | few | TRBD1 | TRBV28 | CASRPGQPMGYTF | TGTGCCAGCAGACCGGGACAGCCTATGGGCTACACCTTC
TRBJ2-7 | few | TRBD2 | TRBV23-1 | CASSTGTSGGYEQYF | TGCGCCAGCAGCACCGGGACTAGCGGGGGTTACGAGCAGTACTTC